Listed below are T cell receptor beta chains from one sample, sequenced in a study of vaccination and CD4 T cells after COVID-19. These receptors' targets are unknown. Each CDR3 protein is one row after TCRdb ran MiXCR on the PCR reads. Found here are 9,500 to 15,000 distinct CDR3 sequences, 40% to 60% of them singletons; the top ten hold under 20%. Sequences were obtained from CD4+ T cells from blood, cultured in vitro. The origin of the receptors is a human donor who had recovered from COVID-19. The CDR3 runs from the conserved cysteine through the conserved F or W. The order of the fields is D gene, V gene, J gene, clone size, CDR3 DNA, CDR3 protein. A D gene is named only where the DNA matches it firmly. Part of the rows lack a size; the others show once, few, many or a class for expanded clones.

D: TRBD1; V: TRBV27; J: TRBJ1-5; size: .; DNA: TGTGCCAGCAGGTCACCGGGACAGGGGAAGGTTCAGCCCCAGCATTTT; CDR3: CASRSPGQGKVQPQHF
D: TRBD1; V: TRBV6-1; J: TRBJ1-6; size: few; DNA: TGTGCCAGCAGCCGACCGGGACAGGGCTACGGACTGTCTTCACCCCTCCACTTT; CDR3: CASSRPGQGYGLSSPLHF
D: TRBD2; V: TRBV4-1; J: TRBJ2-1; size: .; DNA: TGCGCCAGCAGCCAAGTCACCGGACTAGCGGGAGTGCTGGAGCAGTTCTTC; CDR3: CASSQVTGLAGVLEQFF
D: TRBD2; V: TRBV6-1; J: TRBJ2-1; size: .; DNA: TGTGCCAGCAGCAGACTAGCGGGAGGGGCAAATGAGCAGTTCTTC; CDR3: CASSRLAGGANEQFF
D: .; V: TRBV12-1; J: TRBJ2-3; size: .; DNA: TGTGCCAGCAGCTTAAGAGGGACGGGCACAGATACGCAGTATTTT; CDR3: CASSLRGTGTDTQYF
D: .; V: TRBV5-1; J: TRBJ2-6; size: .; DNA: TGCGCCAGCAGCTTGGACACTGGGGCCAACGTCCTGACTTTC; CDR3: CASSLDTGANVLTF
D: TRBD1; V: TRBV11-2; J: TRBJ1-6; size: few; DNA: TGTGCCAGCAGCTCCCGGACAGGGTTTTCACCCCTCCACTTT; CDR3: CASSSRTGFSPLHF
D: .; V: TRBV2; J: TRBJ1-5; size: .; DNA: TGTGCCAGCAGCCGCGACCTTGGAGGCAATCAGCCCCAGCATTTT; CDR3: CASSRDLGGNQPQHF
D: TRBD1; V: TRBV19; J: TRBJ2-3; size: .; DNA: TGTGCCAGTAGTATGGGACAGGGGTTAGATACGCAGTATTTT; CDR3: CASSMGQGLDTQYF
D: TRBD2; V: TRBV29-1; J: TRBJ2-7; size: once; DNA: TGCAGCGTTGAAGAGTCAGGTTCTAGCGGGATTTACGAGCAGTACTTC; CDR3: CSVEESGSSGIYEQYF
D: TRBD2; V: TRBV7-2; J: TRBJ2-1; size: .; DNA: TGTGCCAGCAGCTCAGGCGGCGGGAGGCTTCCGAATGAGCAGTTCTTC; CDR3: CASSSGGGRLPNEQFF
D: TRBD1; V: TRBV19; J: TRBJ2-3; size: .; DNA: TGTGCCAGTAGTGCCCGGACAGGGGGCGAGGGAGATACGCAGTATTTT; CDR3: CASSARTGGEGDTQYF
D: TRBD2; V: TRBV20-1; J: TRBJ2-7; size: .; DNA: TGCAGTGCTAGAGCCGGGAGGCTTCTCTCCTACGAGCAGTACTTC; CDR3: CSARAGRLLSYEQYF
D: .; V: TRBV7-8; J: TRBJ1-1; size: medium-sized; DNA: TGTGCCAGCAGCTTAACCGGGGGCACTGAAGCTTTCTTT; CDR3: CASSLTGGTEAFF
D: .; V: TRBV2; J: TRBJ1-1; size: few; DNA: TGTGCCAGCAGTGTGGAACGCTTGAACACTGAAGCTTTCTTT; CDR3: CASSVERLNTEAFF
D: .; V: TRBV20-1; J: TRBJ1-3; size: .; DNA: TGCAGTGCTAGAGATTACAGGGACTCTGGAAACACCATATATTTT; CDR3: CSARDYRDSGNTIYF
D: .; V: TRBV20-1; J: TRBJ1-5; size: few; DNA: TGCAGTGCTCTTGGACAGTATAGCAATCAGCCCCAGCATTTT; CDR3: CSALGQYSNQPQHF
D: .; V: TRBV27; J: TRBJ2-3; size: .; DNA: TGTGCCAGCAGGGGGTCTAAAGATACGCAGTATTTT; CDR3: CASRGSKDTQYF
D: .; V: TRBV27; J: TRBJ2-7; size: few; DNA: TGTGCCAGCAGCCCCCTGGGGGCGGGAATTCACGAGCAGTACTTC; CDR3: CASSPLGAGIHEQYF
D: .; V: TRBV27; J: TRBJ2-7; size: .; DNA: TGTGCCAGCAGCGAATTGGGAGCCCCCGCCTACGAGCAGTACTTC; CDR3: CASSELGAPAYEQYF
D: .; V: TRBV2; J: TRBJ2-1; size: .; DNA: TGTGCCAGCAGTGGGACTCCTCGAGGATACAATGAGCAGTTCTTC; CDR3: CASSGTPRGYNEQFF
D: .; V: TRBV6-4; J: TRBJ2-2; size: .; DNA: TGTGCCAGCAGTGCCGCGAACACCGGGGAGCTGTTTTTT; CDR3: CASSAANTGELFF
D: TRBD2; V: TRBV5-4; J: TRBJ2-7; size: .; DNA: TGTGCCAGCAGCCCCCCCGGTAGCGGGTTCTACGAGCAGTACTTC; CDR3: CASSPPGSGFYEQYF
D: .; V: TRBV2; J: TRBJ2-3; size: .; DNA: TGTGCCAGCAGGGTGTCTAGCACAGATACGCAGTATTTT; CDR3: CASRVSSTDTQYF
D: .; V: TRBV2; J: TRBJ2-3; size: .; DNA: TGTGCCAGCAGTGAAGCGGGTGGCCGAGATACGCAGTATTTT; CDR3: CASSEAGGRDTQYF
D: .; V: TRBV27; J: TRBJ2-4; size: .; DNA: TGTGCCAGCAGTCGTTATGCCAAAAACATTCAGTACTTC; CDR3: CASSRYAKNIQYF
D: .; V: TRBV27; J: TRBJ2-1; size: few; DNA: TGTGCCAGCAGTATTAGCGGATCCTCCTACAATGAGCAGTTCTTC; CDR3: CASSISGSSYNEQFF
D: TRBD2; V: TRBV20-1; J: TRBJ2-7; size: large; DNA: TGCAGTGCTGGACTCCCACTAGCGGACCACTACGAGCAGTACTTC; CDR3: CSAGLPLADHYEQYF
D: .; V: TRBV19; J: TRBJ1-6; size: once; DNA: TGTGCCAGTAGTCTTCCGGGATCCTATTCACCCCTCCACTTT; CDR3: CASSLPGSYSPLHF
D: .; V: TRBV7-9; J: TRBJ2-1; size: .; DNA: TGTGCCAGCAGCTCCAGACTCCCACCCTACAATGAGCAGTTCTTC; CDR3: CASSSRLPPYNEQFF
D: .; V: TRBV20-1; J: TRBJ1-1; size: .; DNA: TGCAGTGCTGGAGGGCGGGGACTCCCACTTAACACTGAAGCTTTCTTT; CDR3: CSAGGRGLPLNTEAFF
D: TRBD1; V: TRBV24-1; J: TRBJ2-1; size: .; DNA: TGTGCCACCAGTGATTGGGGACAGGACGCTCAGTTCTTC; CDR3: CATSDWGQDAQFF
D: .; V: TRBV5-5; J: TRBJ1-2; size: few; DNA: TGTGCCAGCAGCGGATACAGGGAGTTCAACTATGGCTACACCTTC; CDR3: CASSGYREFNYGYTF
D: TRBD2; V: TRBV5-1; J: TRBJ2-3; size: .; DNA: TGCGCCAGCACCCGGGACTACGCCTTAGATACGCAGTATTTT; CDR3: CASTRDYALDTQYF
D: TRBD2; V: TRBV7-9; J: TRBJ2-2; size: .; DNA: TGTGCCAGCAGCTTAAGAGCGGGAGGGCCCGGGGAGCTGTTTTTT; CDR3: CASSLRAGGPGELFF
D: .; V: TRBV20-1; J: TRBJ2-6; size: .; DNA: TGCAGTGCTAGAGATCAGGGCTTTGCTGGGGCCAACGTCCTGACTTTC; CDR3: CSARDQGFAGANVLTF
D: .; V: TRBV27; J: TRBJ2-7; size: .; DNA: TGTGCCAGCAGTCGGACAACACAAACATCTACCTACGAGCAGTACTTC; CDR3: CASSRTTQTSTYEQYF
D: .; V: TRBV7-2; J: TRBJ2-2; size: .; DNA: TGTGCCAGCAGCCCGTGGGGAACGGGCGGGGAGCTGTTTTTT; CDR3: CASSPWGTGGELFF
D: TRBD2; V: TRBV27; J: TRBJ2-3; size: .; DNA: TGTGCCAGCAGGCGGGGGGGCACAGATACGCAGTATTTT; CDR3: CASRRGGTDTQYF
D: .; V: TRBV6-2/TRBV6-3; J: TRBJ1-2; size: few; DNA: TGTGCCAGCAGTTACCGGGTCAGGGGCAAAGACTATGGCTACACCTTC; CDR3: CASSYRVRGKDYGYTF
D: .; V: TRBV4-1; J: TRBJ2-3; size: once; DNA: TGCGCCAGCAGCTCCCATCTAGAGACAGATACGCAGTATTTT; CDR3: CASSSHLETDTQYF
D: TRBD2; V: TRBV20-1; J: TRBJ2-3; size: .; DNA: TGCAGTGCGTTGGGACTAGCGGGAGGCCCCGCAGATACGCAGTATTTT; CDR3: CSALGLAGGPADTQYF
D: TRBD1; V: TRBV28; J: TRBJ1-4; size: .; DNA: TGTGCCAGCAGTTTCTTACCGGGACAGGGTGATGAAAAACTGTTTTTT; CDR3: CASSFLPGQGDEKLFF
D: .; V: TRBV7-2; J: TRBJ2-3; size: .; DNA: TGTGCCAGCAGCTTAGACGGGAGAACAGATACGCAGTATTTT; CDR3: CASSLDGRTDTQYF
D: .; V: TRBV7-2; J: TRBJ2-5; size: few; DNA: TGTGCCAGCAGCGATGTTGGTTGGACCCAGTACTTC; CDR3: CASSDVGWTQYF
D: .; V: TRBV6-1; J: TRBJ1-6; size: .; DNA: TGTGCCAGCAGCCACGGGGGGCCTGGTGCCCGGGAATCACCCCTCCACTTT; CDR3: CASSHGGPGARESPLHF
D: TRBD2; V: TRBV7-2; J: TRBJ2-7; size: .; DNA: TGTGCCAGCACCTTAGCGGGATCAGCCCCCAACGAGCAGTACTTC; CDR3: CASTLAGSAPNEQYF
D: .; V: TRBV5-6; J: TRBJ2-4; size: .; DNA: TGTGCCAGCAGCACCTCAGGTGCCAAAAACATTCAGTACTTC; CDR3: CASSTSGAKNIQYF
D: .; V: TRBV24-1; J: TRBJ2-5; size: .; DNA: TGTGCCACCAGTGATGGCGGCCAAGAGACCCAGTACTTC; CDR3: CATSDGGQETQYF
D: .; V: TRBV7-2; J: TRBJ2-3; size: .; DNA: TGTGCCAGCAGCTTAGTTAGCGGAGCTTCAGATACGCAGTATTTT; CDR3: CASSLVSGASDTQYF